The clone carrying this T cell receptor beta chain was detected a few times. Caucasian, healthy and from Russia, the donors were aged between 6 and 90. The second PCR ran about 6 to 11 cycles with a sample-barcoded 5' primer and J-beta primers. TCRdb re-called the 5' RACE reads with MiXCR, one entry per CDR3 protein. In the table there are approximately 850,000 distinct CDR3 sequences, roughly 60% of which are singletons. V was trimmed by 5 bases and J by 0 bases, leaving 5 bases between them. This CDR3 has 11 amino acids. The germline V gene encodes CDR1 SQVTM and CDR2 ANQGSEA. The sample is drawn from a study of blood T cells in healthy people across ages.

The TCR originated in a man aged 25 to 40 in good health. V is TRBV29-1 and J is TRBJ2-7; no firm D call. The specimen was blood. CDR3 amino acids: CSVMGSYEQYF. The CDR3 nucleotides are TGCAGCGTTATGGGCTCCTACGAGCAGTACTTC.